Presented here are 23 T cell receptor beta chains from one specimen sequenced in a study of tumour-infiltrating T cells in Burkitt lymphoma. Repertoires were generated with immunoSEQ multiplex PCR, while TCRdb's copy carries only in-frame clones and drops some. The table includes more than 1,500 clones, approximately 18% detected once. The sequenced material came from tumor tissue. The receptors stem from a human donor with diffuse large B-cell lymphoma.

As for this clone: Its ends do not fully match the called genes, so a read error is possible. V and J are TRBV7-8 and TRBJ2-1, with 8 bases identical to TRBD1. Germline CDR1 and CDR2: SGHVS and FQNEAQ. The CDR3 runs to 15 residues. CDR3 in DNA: TGTGCCAGCAGCTCAGGGGGCAGCTCCTATAATGAGCAGTTCTTC. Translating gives CASSSGGSSYNEQFF.

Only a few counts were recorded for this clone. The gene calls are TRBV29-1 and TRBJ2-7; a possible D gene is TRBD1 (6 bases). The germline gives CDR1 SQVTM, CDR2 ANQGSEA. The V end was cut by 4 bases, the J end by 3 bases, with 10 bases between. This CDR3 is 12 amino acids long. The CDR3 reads CSVGRTDYEQYF. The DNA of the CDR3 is TGCAGCGTTGGGAGGACAGACTACGAGCAGTACTTC.

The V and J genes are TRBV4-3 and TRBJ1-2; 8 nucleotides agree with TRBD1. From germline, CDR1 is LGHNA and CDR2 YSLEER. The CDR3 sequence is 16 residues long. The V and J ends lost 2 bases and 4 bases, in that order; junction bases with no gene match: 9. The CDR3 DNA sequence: TGCGCCAGCAGCCAAACCATAGGGACAGGCCCCTATGGCTACACCTTC. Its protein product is CASSQTIGTGPYGYTF.

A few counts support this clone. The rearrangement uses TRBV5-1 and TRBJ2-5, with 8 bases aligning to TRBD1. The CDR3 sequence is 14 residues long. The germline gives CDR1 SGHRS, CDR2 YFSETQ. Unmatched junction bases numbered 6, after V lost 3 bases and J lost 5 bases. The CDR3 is CASSSGQGWETQYF. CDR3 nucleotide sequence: TGCGCCAGCAGCTCAGGACAGGGCTGGGAGACCCAGTACTTC.

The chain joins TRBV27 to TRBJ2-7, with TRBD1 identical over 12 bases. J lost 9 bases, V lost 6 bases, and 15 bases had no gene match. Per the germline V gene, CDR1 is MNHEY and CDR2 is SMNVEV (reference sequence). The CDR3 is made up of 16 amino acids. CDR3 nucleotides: TGTGCCAGCAGACGGAGGTGGGGGACAGGGGGCTCGTGGCAGTACTTC. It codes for CASRRRWGTGGSWQYF.

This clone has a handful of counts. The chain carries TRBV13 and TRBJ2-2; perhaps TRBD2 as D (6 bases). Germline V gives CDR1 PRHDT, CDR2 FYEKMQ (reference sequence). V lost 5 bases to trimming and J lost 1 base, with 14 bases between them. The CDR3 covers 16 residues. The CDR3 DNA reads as TGTGCCAGCAGCCCCGAGGAGGGCCAGAACACCGGGGAGCTGTTTTTT. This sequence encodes CASSPEEGQNTGELFF. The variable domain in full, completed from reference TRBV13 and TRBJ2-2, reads AAGVIQSPRHLIKEKRETATLKCYPIPRHDTVYWYQQGPGQDPQFLISFYEKMQSDKGSIPDRFSAQQFSDYHSELNMSSLELGDSALYFCASSPEEGQNTGELFFGEGSRLTVL.

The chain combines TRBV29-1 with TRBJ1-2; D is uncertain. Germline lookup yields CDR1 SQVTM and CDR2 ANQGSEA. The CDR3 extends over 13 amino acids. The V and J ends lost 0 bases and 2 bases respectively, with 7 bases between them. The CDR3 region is CSVEDLGNYGYTF. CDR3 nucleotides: TGCAGCGTTGAAGATCTAGGGAACTATGGCTACACCTTC.

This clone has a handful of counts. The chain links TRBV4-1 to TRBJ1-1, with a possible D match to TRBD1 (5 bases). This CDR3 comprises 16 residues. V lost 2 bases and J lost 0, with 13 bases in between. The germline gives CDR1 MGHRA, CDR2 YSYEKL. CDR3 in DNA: TGCGCCAGCAGCCAAACACCCCTGACAGTGAACACTGAAGCTTTCTTT. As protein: CASSQTPLTVNTEAFF.

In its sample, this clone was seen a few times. The CDR3: CASSLESAGVRSNEQFF. In DNA form, the CDR3 reads TGTGCCAGCAGCTTAGAGTCGGCGGGAGTACGGTCAAATGAGCAGTTCTTC. The chain joins TRBV7-2 to TRBJ2-1, with 7 bases lining up with TRBD2. V was pared by 1 base and J by 7 bases, with 13 bases of the junction left unmatched. CDR3 length equals 17 residues. Germline-derived CDR1 and CDR2 are SGHTA and FQGNSA.

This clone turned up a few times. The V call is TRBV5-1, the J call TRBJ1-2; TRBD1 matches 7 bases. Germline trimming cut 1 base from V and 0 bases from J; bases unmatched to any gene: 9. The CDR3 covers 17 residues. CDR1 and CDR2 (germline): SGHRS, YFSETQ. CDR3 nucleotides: TGCGCCAGCAGCTTGATCCGGGACAGTGAGACTAACTATGGCTACACCTTC. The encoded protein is CASSLIRDSETNYGYTF.

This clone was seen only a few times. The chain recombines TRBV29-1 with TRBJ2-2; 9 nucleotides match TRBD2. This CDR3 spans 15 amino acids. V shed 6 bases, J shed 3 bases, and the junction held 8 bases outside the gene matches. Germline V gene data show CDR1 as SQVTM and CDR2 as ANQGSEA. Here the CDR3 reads CSVDSSGVHTGELFF. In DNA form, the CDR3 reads TGCAGCGTGGATTCTAGCGGGGTTCACACCGGGGAGCTGTTTTTT.

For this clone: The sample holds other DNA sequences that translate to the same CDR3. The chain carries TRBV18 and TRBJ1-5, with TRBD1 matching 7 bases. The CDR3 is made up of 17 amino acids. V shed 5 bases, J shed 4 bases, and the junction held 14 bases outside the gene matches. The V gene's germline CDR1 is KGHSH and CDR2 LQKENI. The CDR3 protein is CASSLTGTADTNQPQHF. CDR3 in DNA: TGTGCCAGCTCATTGACTGGGACAGCGGACACTAATCAGCCCCAGCATTTT.

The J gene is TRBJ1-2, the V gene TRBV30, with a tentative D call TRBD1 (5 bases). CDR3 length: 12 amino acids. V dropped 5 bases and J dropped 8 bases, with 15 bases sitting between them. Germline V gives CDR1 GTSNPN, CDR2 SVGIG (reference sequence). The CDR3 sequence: CAWSWDSGGYTF. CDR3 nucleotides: TGTGCCTGGTCCTGGGACTCGGGGGGCTACACCTTC.

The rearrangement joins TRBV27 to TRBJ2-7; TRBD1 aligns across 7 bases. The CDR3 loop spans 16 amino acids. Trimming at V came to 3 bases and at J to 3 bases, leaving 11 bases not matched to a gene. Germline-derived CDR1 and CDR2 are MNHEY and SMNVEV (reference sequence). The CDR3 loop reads CASSFIQDRNIYEQYF. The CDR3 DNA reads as TGTGCCAGCAGTTTCATCCAGGACAGGAACATCTACGAGCAGTACTTC.

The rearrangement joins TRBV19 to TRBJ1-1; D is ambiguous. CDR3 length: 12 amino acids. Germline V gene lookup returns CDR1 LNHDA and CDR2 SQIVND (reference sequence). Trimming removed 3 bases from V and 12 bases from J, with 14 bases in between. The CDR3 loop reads CASSITPRATFF. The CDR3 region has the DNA TGTGCCAGTAGTATTACCCCAAGGGCTACTTTCTTT.

CDR3 DNA: TGTGCCAGTAGTCGGCGGACAGGGCCGAGGGAAAAACTGTTTTTT. Translation: CASSRRTGPREKLFF. The chain couples TRBV19 to TRBJ1-4; 8 bases line up with TRBD1. V dropped 5 bases and J dropped 8; count of bases not matched to a gene: 10. In germline, CDR1 is LNHDA, CDR2 SQIVND (reference sequence). This CDR3 has 15 residues.

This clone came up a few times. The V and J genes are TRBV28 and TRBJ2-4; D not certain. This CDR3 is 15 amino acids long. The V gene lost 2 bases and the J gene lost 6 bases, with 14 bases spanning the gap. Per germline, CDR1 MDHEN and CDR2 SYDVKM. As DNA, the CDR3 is TGTGCCAGCAGTTTAATGAACAAGTATAGAAACATTCAGTACTTC. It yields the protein CASSLMNKYRNIQYF. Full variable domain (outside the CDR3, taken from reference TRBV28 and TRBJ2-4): DVKVTQSSRYLVKRTGEKVFLECVQDMDHENMFWYRQDPGLGLRLIYFSYDVKMKEKGDIPEGYSVSREKKERFSLILESASTNQTSMYLCASSLMNKYRNIQYFGAGTRLSVL.

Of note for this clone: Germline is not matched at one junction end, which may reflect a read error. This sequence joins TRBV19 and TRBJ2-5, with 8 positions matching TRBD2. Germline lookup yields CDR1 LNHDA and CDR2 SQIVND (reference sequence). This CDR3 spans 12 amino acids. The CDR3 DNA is TGTGCCAGTAGTCCTTCGGGAGGGACCCAATACTTC. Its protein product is CASSPSGGTQYF.

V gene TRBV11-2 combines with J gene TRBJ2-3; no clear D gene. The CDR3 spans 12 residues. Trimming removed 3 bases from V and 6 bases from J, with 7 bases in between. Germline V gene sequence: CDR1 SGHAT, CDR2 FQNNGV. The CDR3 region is CASSFGMDTQYF. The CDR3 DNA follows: TGTGCCAGCAGCTTTGGAATGGATACGCAGTATTTT.

CDR3 region: CASSPDEWDTQYF. CDR3 sequence (DNA): TGCGCCAGCAGCCCGGACGAATGGGATACGCAGTATTTT. The gene calls are TRBV4-3 and TRBJ2-3; unclear D gene. Germline values: CDR1 LGHNA, CDR2 YSLEER. V lost 4 bases, J lost 6 bases, and 11 bases lay in between. The CDR3 contains 13 residues.

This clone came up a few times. The CDR3, as DNA: TGTGCCAGCAGTGCTGGGACACAATATGGGGCCAACGTCCTGACTTTC. Its translation: CASSAGTQYGANVLTF. V gene TRBV6-1 combines with J gene TRBJ2-6, with D perhaps matching TRBD1 (6 bases). V shed 4 bases and J shed 3 bases, with 13 bases lying between them. The CDR3 runs 16 residues. In germline, CDR1 is MNHNS, CDR2 SASEGT.

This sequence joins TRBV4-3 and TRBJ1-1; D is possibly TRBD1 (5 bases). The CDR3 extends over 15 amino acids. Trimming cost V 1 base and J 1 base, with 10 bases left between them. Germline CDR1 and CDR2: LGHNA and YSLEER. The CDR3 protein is CASSQGSTGNTEAFF. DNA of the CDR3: TGCGCCAGCAGCCAAGGGTCCACAGGGAACACTGAAGCTTTCTTT.

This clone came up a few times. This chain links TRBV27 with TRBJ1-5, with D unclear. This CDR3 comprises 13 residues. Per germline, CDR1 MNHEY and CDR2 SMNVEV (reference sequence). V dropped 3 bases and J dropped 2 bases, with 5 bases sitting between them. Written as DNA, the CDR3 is TGTGCCAGCAGTTTGAGGGGCAATCAGCCCCAGCATTTT. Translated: CASSLRGNQPQHF.